A single sample is the source of the 17 T cell receptor beta chains below, sequenced in a study of blood T cell repertoires in COVID-19. The protocol was immunoSEQ multiplex PCR, while the TCRdb copy is restricted to in-frame clones and leaves out a portion. The repertoire holds over 350,000 clones, roughly 92% seen once, with 0.7% to 0.95% in the top ten. Input material: PBMCs or T cells enriched from blood (not recorded which). These TCRs come from a woman in her thirties or forties who had been exposed to COVID-19.

The chain combines TRBV27 with TRBJ2-1; D possibly corresponds to TRBD2 (6 bases). CDR1 is MNHEY, CDR2 SMNVEV, per germline (reference sequence). Trimming took off 6 bases at V and 2 bases at J, with 14 bases between the two ends. CDR3 length: 15 amino acids. The CDR3 region has the DNA TGTGCCAGCAGAGCACGGGAGAGGACCTACAATGAGCAGTTCTTC. This gives the protein CASRARERTYNEQFF.

This sequence joins TRBV25-1 and TRBJ2-7; 7 bases fit TRBD1. Germline trimming cut 1 base from V and 3 bases from J; bases unmatched to any gene: 3. Germline values: CDR1 MGHDK, CDR2 SYGVNS. The CDR3 consists of 14 residues. The CDR3 bases are TGTGCCAGCAGTGAATTAACAGGGGACTACGAGCAGTACTTC. It translates to CASSELTGDYEQYF.

In its sample, this clone was seen once. The J gene is TRBJ1-5, the V gene TRBV29-1, with 8 bases identical to TRBD1. This CDR3 has 13 amino acids. The V segment lost 7 bases and the J segment 4 bases; nucleotides outside the gene matches: 6. Germline V CDR1 and CDR2: SQVTM, ANQGSEA. CDR3 region: CSAWTGPNQPQHF. The CDR3 DNA reads TGCAGCGCGTGGACAGGGCCGAATCAGCCCCAGCATTTT. The variable domain in full, completed from reference TRBV29-1 and TRBJ1-5, reads SAVISQKPSRDICQRGTSLTIQCQVDSQVTMMFWYRQQPGQSLTLIATANQGSEATYESGFVIDKFPISRPNLTFSTLTVSNMSPEDSSIYLCSAWTGPNQPQHFGDGTRLSIL.

The gene calls are TRBV7-9 and TRBJ1-2; 8 bases line up with TRBD1. The germline CDR1 and CDR2 sequences are SEHNR and FQNEAQ (reference sequence). The ends lost 4 bases at V and 7 bases at J; junction bases unmatched: 11. The CDR3 covers 15 residues. In nucleotides, the CDR3 is TGTGCCAGCAGCTCCTGGGACAGGCAATCGGTTGGCTACACCTTC. This encodes CASSSWDRQSVGYTF. Together with reference TRBV7-9 and TRBJ1-2, the CDR3 gives the full variable domain: DTGVSQNPRHKITKRGQNVTFRCDPISEHNRLYWYRQTLGQGPEFLTYFQNEAQLEKSRLLSDRFSAERPKGSFSTLEIQRTEQGDSAMYLCASSSWDRQSVGYTFGSGTRLTVV.

This rearrangement joins TRBV3-1 (or the pseudogene TRBV3-2) to TRBJ2-3; 8 bases agree with TRBD1. The length of the CDR3 is 18 residues. Germline V CDR1 and CDR2: LGHDT, YNNKEL (reference sequence). The junction had 14 bases not matched to a gene; V was cut back by 4 bases and J by 2 bases. The CDR3 sequence is CASSRRSAGGRSTDTQYF. CDR3 bases: TGTGCCAGCAGCCGAAGAAGTGCAGGGGGCCGTTCCACAGATACGCAGTATTTT.

V usage is TRBV19 and J usage is TRBJ1-1; 8 bases are shared with TRBD1. The CDR3 has 14 residues. The trim removed 6 bases at V and 7 bases at J, leaving 10 bases unmatched. Germline V gene data show CDR1 as LNHDA and CDR2 as SQIVND (reference sequence). The CDR3 sequence is CASRSPQGGGEAFF. The CDR3 nucleotides read TGTGCCAGTAGGTCCCCACAGGGGGGAGGTGAAGCTTTCTTT. Full variable domain (rest looked up from reference TRBV19 and TRBJ1-1): DGGITQSPKYLFRKEGQNVTLSCEQNLNHDAMYWYRQDPGQGLRLIYYSQIVNDFQKGDIAEGYSVSREKKESFPLTVTSAQKNPTAFYLCASRSPQGGGEAFFGQGTRLTVV.

The V call is TRBV5-1, the J call TRBJ2-7; D not resolved. The V gene's germline CDR1 is SGHRS and CDR2 YFSETQ. The CDR3 consists of 12 residues. Trimming cost V 0 bases and J 7 bases, with 8 bases left between them. The CDR3 DNA reads as TGCGCCAGCAGCTTGGGACACACAGAGCAGTACTTC. Translating it yields CASSLGHTEQYF.

The chain couples TRBV7-9 to TRBJ2-7, with 9 bases matching TRBD1. Germline CDR1 is SEHNR and CDR2 is FQNEAQ (reference sequence). After removal of 4 bases from V and 3 bases from J, the junction contained 7 bases not matched to a gene. The CDR3 contains 15 residues. CDR3 in DNA: TGTGCCAGCAGCTCATCGCCGGGACAGGGCTACGAGCAGTACTTC. It specifies CASSSSPGQGYEQYF.

V gene TRBV6-5 combines with J gene TRBJ2-5, with 10 bases matching TRBD2. The CDR3 sequence is 15 residues long. The J segment lost 0 bases and the V segment lost 5 bases, leaving 3 bases of the junction unmatched. CDR1 and CDR2 (germline): MNHEY, SVGAGI. As DNA, the CDR3 is TGTGCCAGCAGTCAGCGGGAGGGTAACCAAGAGACCCAGTACTTC. It yields the protein CASSQREGNQETQYF.

The V call is TRBV15, the J call TRBJ2-1, with D possibly matching TRBD2 (6 bases). The germline CDR1 and CDR2 sequences are LNHNV and YYDKDF (reference sequence). Between the trimmed V and J ends, which lost 3 bases and 4 bases, there was a span of 13 bases. This CDR3 region has 15 residues. Here the CDR3 DNA reads TGTGCCACCAGCAGGGGGGGAGGAGCATACAATGAGCAGTTCTTC. Protein: CATSRGGGAYNEQFF.

This clone was detected a few times. The rearrangement joins TRBV12-5 to TRBJ1-3, with D tentatively TRBD1 (6 bases). This CDR3 is 15 amino acids long. Trimming took off 3 bases at V and 2 bases at J, with 11 bases between the two ends. CDR1 is LGHNT, CDR2 FRNRAP, per germline. CDR3 sequence reads: CASGFYRDTGNTIYF. In nucleotides, the CDR3 is TGTGCTAGTGGTTTTTACAGGGACACTGGAAACACCATATATTTT. The entire variable domain, with the rest obtained from reference TRBV12-5 and TRBJ1-3, is as follows: DARVTQTPRHKVTEMGQEVTMRCQPILGHNTVFWYRQTMMQGLELLAYFRNRAPLDDSGMPKDRFSAEMPDATLATLKIQPSEPRDSAVYFCASGFYRDTGNTIYFGEGSWLTVV.

A single count supports this clone. The chain employs TRBV5-1 and TRBJ2-2; D gene uncertain. Germline CDR1 is SGHRS and CDR2 is YFSETQ. This CDR3 contains 17 residues. Trimming pared 0 bases from V and 0 bases from J, leaving 12 bases between. The DNA for the CDR3 is TGCGCCAGCAGCTTGGTTAGTTTGACACCGAACACCGGGGAGCTGTTTTTT. It codes for CASSLVSLTPNTGELFF.

The gene calls are TRBV7-9 and TRBJ2-7, with 9 bases lining up with TRBD1. Germline CDR1 reads SEHNR; CDR2 reads FQNEAQ (reference sequence). V lost 8 bases, J lost 0 bases, and 11 bases stayed unmatched. This CDR3 has 16 residues. The CDR3 sequence: CASELGQGRNSYEQYF. CDR3 coding DNA: TGTGCCAGCGAACTTGGACAGGGGAGGAACTCCTACGAGCAGTACTTC.

This sequence joins TRBV6-6 and TRBJ1-5; weak D call: TRBD1 (5 bases). Germline V lookup: CDR1 MNHNY, CDR2 SVGAGI (reference sequence). This CDR3 contains 16 residues. V gave up 0 bases and J gave up 1 base, with 10 bases separating them. CDR3 in amino acids: CASSYSGGTSNQPQHF. DNA for the CDR3: TGTGCCAGCAGTTACTCTGGGGGGACGAGCAATCAGCCCCAGCATTTT.

On this clone: At one of its ends the junction is not consistent with the germline gene, which may arise from a read error. The chain combines TRBV3-1 (or the pseudogene TRBV3-2) with TRBJ2-3; no clear D. The CDR3 totals 12 residues. CDR1 and CDR2 (germline): LGHDT, YNNKEL (reference sequence). The CDR3 is CASSPQAARPSF. CDR3 DNA sequence: TGTGCCAGCAGCCCCCAGGCAGCACGGCCGAGTTTC.

CDR3 sequence: CAWSPIVSYNSPLHF. CDR3 DNA sequence: TGTGCCTGGAGCCCTATAGTTTCCTATAATTCACCCCTCCACTTT. The chain couples TRBV30 to TRBJ1-6; no firm D call. The ends were cut back, 3 bases at V and 1 base at J, with 10 bases in the middle. The CDR3 consists of 15 residues. Germline CDR1 and CDR2: GTSNPN and SVGIG (reference sequence).

CDR3 protein: CASSREASGSIDEQFF. DNA of the CDR3: TGTGCCAGTAGCCGAGAGGCTAGCGGGAGTATCGATGAGCAGTTCTTC. V is TRBV19 and J is TRBJ2-1; the match to TRBD2 covers 10 bases. The trim removed 6 bases at V and 8 bases at J, leaving 13 bases unmatched. In germline, CDR1 is LNHDA, CDR2 SQIVND (reference sequence). This CDR3 region has 16 residues.